The clone carrying this TCR beta chain appeared many times. Its target is not known. This CDR3 is built from 14 residues. The germline V and J ends were trimmed by 3 bases and 0 bases, with 9 bases remaining between them. This sample is part of a study of T cells in Graves' hyperthyroidism and ophthalmopathy. Amplified regions were TCR beta CDR3 sequences from RNA transcripts. A set of HTBI primers served as the primers for a first-round RT-PCR of the TCR CDR3. TCRdb re-analysed the multiplex PCR reads in MiXCR, keeping a single row per CDR3 protein. The sample lists around 200,000 distinct CDR3 sequences, roughly 18% occurring once. Hyperthyroidism in the patients, aged 18 to 65, was newly diagnosed and under 2 months in duration. The study excluded patients with uncontrolled infection, other autoimmune disease, pregnancy or lactation. Findings and caveats of the study: The majority of expanded thyroid clonotypes above 0.001 also appeared in blood. Separation of ophthalmopathy from stable hyperthyroidism was achieved by a 13 V-J model.

This clonotype was sampled from a man aged 35-49 years with Graves' hyperthyroidism. Sequencing was carried out using blood. This chain connects TRBV12-3 or TRBV12-4 to TRBJ2-7; D may be TRBD2 (5 bases). CDR3 DNA: TGTGCCAGCAGTTTCGCGGGCAGCTCCTACGAGCAGTACTTC. It encodes CASSFAGSSYEQYF.